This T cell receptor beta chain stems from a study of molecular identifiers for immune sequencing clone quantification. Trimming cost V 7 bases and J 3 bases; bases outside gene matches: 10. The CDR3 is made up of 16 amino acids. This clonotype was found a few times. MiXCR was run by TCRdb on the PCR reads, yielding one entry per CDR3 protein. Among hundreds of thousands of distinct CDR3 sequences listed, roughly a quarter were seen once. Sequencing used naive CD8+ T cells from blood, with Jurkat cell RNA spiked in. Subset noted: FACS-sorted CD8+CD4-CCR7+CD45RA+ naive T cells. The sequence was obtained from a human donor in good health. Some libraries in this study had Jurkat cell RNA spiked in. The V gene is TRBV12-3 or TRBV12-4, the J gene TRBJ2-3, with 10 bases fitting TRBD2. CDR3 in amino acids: CASTERSGGETDTQYF. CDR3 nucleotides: TGTGCCAGCACCGAAAGGAGCGGGGGGGAAACAGATACGCAGTATTTT.